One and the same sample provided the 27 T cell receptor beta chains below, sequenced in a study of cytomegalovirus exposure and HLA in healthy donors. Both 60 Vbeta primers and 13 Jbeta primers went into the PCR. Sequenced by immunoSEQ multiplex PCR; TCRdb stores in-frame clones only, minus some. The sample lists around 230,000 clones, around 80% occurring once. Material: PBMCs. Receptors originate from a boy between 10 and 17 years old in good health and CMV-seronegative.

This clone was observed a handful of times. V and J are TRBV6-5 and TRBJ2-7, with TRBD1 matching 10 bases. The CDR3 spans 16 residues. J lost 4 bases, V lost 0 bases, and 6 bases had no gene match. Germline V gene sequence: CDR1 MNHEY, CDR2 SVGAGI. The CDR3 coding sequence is TGTGCCAGCAGTTACTCCGGGACAGGGGACTTGTACGAGCAGTACTTC. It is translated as CASSYSGTGDLYEQYF.

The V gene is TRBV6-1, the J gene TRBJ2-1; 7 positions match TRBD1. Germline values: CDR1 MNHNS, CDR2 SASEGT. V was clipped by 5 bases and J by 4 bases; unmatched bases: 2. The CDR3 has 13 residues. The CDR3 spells CASSPGQYNEQFF. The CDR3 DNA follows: TGTGCCAGCAGTCCGGGACAGTACAATGAGCAGTTCTTC.

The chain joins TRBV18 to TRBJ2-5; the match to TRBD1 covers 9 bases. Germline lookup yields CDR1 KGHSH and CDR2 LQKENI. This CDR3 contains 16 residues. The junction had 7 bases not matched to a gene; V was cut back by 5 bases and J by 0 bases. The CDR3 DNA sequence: TGTGCCAGCTCAACCTCCGGGACAGGGTACCAAGAGACCCAGTACTTC. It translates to CASSTSGTGYQETQYF.

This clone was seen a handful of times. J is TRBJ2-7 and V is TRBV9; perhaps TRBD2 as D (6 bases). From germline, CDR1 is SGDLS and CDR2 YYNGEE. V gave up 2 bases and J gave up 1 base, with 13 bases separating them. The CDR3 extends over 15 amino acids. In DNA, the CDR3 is TGTGCCAGCAGCGTCGGGCGGGGCCCATCCTACGAGCAGTACTTC. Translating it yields CASSVGRGPSYEQYF.

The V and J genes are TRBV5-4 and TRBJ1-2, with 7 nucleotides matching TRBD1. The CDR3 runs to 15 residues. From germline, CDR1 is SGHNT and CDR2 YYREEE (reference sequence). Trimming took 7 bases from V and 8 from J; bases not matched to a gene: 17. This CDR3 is CASFRIDRGRGGYTF. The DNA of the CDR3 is TGTGCCAGCTTCAGGATAGATAGGGGGCGCGGAGGCTACACCTTC.

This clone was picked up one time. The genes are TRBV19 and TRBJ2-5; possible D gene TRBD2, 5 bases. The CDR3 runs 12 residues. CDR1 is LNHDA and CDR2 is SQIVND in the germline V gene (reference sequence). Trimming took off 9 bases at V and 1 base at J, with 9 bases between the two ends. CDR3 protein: CASGKGQETQYF. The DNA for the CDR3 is TGTGCCAGCGGGAAGGGCCAAGAGACCCAGTACTTC.

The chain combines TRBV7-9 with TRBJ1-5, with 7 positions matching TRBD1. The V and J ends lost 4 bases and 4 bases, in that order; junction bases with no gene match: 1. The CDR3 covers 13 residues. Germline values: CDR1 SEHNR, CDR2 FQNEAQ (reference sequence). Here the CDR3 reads CASSSQGNQPQHF. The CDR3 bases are TGTGCCAGCAGCTCACAGGGGAATCAGCCCCAGCATTTT.

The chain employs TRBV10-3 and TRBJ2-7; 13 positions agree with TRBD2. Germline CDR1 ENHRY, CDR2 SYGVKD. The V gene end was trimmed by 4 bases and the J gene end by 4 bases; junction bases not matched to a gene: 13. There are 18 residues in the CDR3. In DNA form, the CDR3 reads TGTGCCATCAGTGGGACTAGCGGGAGATCGAGAGGTGTGTACGAGCAGTACTTC. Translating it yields CAISGTSGRSRGVYEQYF.

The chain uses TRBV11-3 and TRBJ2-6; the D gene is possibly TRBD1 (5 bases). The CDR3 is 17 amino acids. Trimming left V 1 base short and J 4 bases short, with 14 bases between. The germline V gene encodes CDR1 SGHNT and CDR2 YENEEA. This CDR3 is CASSLGTWTSGANVLTF. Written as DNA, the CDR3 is TGTGCCAGCAGCTTAGGAACTTGGACAAGCGGGGCCAACGTCCTGACTTTC.

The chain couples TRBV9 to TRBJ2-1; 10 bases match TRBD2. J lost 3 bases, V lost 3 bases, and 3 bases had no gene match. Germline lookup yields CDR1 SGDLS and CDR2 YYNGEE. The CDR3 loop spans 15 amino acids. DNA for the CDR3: TGTGCCAGCAGCGACCGACTAGCGGGCTACAATGAGCAGTTCTTC. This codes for CASSDRLAGYNEQFF.

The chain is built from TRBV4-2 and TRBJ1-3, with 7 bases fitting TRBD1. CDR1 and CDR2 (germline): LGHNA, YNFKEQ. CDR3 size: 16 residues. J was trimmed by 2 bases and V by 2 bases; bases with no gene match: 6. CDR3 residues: CASSQSGGVAGNTIYF. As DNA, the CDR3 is TGTGCCAGCAGCCAATCAGGGGGTGTAGCTGGAAACACCATATATTTT.

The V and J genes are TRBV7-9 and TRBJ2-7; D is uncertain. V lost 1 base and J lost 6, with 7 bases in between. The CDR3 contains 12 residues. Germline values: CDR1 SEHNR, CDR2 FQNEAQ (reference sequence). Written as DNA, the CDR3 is TGTGCCAGCAGCTTAGTATATAGCGAGCAGTACTTC. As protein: CASSLVYSEQYF. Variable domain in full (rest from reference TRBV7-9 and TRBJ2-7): DTGVSQNPRHKITKRGQNVTFRCDPISEHNRLYWYRQTLGQGPEFLTYFQNEAQLEKSRLLSDRFSAERPKGSFSTLEIQRTEQGDSAMYLCASSLVYSEQYFGPGTRLTVT.

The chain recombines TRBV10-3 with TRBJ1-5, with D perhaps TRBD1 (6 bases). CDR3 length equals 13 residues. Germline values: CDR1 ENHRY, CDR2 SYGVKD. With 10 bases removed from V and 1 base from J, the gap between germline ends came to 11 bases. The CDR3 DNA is TGTGCCACAGGGGAATGGAGCAATCAGCCCCAGCATTTT. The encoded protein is CATGEWSNQPQHF.

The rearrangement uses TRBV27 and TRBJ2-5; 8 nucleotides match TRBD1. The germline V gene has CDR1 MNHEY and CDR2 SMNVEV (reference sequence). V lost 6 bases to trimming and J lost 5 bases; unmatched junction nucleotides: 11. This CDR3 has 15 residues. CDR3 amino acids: CASRSPGQDEETQYF. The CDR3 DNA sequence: TGTGCCAGCAGATCTCCGGGACAGGATGAGGAGACCCAGTACTTC.

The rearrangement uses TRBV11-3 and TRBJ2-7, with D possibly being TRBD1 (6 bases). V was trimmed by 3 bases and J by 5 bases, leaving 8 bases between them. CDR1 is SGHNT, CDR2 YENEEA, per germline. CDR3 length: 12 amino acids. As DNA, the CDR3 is TGTGCCAGCAGCTTTACAGGGAACGAGCAGTACTTC. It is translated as CASSFTGNEQYF.

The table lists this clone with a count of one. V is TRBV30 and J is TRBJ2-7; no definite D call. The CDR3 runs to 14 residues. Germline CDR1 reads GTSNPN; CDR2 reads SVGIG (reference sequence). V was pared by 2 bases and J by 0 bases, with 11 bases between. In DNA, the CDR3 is TGTGCCTGGAGTTTTAAAGAGATCTCCTACGAGCAGTACTTC. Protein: CAWSFKEISYEQYF.

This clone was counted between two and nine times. Here the CDR3 reads CASRAHGDRGYEQYF. The CDR3 nucleotides are TGTGCCAGCAGGGCCCACGGGGACAGGGGCTACGAGCAGTACTTC. This rearrangement joins TRBV6-1 to TRBJ2-5; TRBD1 agrees at 10 bases. The tail of the sequence fits TRBJ2-7 better, so the J call may be wrong. Germline V gives CDR1 MNHNS, CDR2 SASEGT. This CDR3 contains 15 residues.

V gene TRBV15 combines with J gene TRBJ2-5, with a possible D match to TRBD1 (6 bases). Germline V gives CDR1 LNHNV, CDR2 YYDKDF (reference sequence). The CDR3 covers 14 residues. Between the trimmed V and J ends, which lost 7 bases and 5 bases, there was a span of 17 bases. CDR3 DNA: TGTGCCACCACAACTGAAGGGGGTTGGGAGACCCAGTACTTC. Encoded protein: CATTTEGGWETQYF. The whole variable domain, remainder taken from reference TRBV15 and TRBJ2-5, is DAMVIQNPRYQVTQFGKPVTLSCSQTLNHNVMYWYQQKSSQAPKLLFHYYDKDFNNEADTPDNFQSRRPNTSFCFLDIRSPGLGDTAMYLCATTTEGGWETQYFGPGTRLLVL.

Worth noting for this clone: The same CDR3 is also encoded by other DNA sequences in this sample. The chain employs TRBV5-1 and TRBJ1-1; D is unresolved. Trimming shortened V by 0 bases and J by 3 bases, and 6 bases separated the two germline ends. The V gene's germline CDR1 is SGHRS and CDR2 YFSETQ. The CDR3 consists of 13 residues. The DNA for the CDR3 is TGCGCCAGCAGCTTGGGGCGGGACACTGAAGCTTTCTTT. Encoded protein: CASSLGRDTEAFF.

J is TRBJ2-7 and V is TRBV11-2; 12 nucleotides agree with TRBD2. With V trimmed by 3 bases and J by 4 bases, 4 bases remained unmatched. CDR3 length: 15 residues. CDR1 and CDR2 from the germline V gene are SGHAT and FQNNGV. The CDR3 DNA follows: TGTGCCAGCAGCTTGGGAGGGACTAGCGGGTACGAGCAGTACTTC. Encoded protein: CASSLGGTSGYEQYF.

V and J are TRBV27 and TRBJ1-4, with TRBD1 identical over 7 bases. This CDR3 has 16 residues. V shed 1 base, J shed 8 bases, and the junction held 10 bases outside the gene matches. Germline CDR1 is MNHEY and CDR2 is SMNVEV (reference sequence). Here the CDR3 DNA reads TGTGCCAGCAGTTTATACAGGGGTTCAGTAAGGGAAAAACTGTTTTTT. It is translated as CASSLYRGSVREKLFF.

CDR3 in amino acids: CASIATGNTEAFF. As DNA, the CDR3 is TGTGCCAGCATCGCGACAGGGAACACTGAAGCTTTCTTT. The gene calls are TRBV7-9 and TRBJ1-1, with a tentative D call TRBD1 (6 bases). Per germline, CDR1 SEHNR and CDR2 FQNEAQ (reference sequence). This CDR3 is 13 amino acids long. With 7 bases removed from V and 1 base from J, the gap between germline ends came to 10 bases. Supplemented by reference TRBV7-9 and TRBJ1-1, the full variable domain reads DTGVSQNPRHKITKRGQNVTFRCDPISEHNRLYWYRQTLGQGPEFLTYFQNEAQLEKSRLLSDRFSAERPKGSFSTLEIQRTEQGDSAMYLCASIATGNTEAFFGQGTRLTVV.

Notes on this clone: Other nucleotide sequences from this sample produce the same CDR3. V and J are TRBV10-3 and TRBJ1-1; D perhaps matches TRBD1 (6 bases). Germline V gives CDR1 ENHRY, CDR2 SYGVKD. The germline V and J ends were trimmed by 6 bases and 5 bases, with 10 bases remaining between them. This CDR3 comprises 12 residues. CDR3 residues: CAIRDRGTEAFF. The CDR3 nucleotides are TGTGCCATCAGGGACAGAGGTACTGAAGCTTTCTTT.

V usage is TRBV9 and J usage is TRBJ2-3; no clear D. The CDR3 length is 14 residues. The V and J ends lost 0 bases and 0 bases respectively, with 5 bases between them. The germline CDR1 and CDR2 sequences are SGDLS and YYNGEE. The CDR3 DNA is TGTGCCAGCAGCGTAGGTCTTAGCACAGATACGCAGTATTTT. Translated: CASSVGLSTDTQYF.

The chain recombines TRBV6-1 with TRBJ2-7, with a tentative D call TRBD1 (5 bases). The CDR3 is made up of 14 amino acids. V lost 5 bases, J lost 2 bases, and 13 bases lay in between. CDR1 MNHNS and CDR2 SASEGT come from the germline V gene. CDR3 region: CASSSRQGPYEQYF. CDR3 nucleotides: TGTGCCAGCAGTTCTCGGCAGGGTCCCTACGAGCAGTACTTC.

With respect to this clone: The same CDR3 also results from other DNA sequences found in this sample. The CDR3 is CASSTEPGQGSGELFF. The DNA of the CDR3 is TGTGCCAGTAGCACCGAGCCGGGACAGGGGTCCGGGGAGCTGTTTTTT. This sequence joins TRBV19 and TRBJ2-2; 10 bases map to TRBD1. V was pared by 6 bases and J by 6 bases, with 10 bases of the junction left unmatched. Per the germline V gene, CDR1 is LNHDA and CDR2 is SQIVND (reference sequence). The CDR3 totals 16 residues.

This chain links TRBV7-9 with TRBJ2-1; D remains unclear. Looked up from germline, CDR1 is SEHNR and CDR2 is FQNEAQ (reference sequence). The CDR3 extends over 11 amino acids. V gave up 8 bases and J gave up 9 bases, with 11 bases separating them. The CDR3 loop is CASCSLAEQFF. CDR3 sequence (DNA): TGTGCCAGCTGCTCTCTGGCTGAGCAGTTCTTC.